The entry that follows covers one TCR beta chain sequence. Its antigen is not identified. Its ends do not fully match the called genes, so a read error is possible. In the PCR, 60 Vbeta and 13 Jbeta primers were used. Measured with immunoSEQ multiplex PCR; TCRdb has only the in-frame clones, and not every one. This table has some 180,000 clones, 75% to 85% appearing once. This CDR3 has 15 amino acids. Germline loops: CDR1 MNHEY, CDR2 SVGAGI. The sample comes from a study of cytomegalovirus exposure and HLA in healthy donors. Study-wide background: HLA-typed donors were the source of tens of millions of unique TCRs held in an early data release.

Study-wide results and limits: Segments of the TCR beta V type were, in most cases, productive about 87% or about 30% of the time in an earlier analysis. In a later analysis, at a false discovery rate of 0.05, approximately 18,000 TCR beta sequences were associated with HLA alleles.

The clonotype comes from a woman aged 25 to 45 in good health and CMV-seropositive. Input material: PBMCs. The genes are TRBV6-5 and TRBJ1-5; 8 bases are a match to TRBD1. The CDR3 here is CASSLRGRGNRPQHF. CDR3 nucleotides: TGTGCCAGCAGTCTCAGGGGGCGAGGCAATCGGCCCCAGCATTTT.